These T cell receptor beta chains were read from a single sample in a study of T cell clones after liver transplantation. Measured with immunoSEQ multiplex PCR; TCRdb has only the in-frame clones, and not every one. The table lists around 100,000 clones, 82% of them singletons. Specimen: CD4+ T cells from blood, collected before liver transplant. All receptors come from a human donor who received a liver transplant. Each CDR3 is given with its conserved first and last residue. The order of the fields is D gene, V gene, clone size, J gene, CDR3 DNA, CDR3 protein. D genes are given only for firm matches. Part of the rows lack a size; the others show once, few, many or a class for expanded clones.

TRBD2,TRBV4-1,-,TRBJ2-1,TGCGCCAGCAGCCAAACGAGCCCGGGACTAGCGGGAGTGAATGAGCAGTTCTTC,CASSQTSPGLAGVNEQFF
TRBD1,TRBV14,-,TRBJ2-2,TGTGCCAGCAGCCAACAGGGGGCTGTCGGGGAGCTGTTTTTT,CASSQQGAVGELFF
-,TRBV7-9,-,TRBJ2-6,TGTGCCAGCAGCTTAGACAGGGTTGCTGGGGCCAACGTCCTGACTTTC,CASSLDRVAGANVLTF
-,TRBV5-1,-,TRBJ2-5,TGCGCCAGCAGCAGGCCGGGCCTCCAAGAGACCCAGTACTTC,CASSRPGLQETQYF
TRBD1,TRBV6-1,once,TRBJ1-5,TGTGCCAGCGAGGACAGGAGCAATCAGCCCCAGCATTTT,CASEDRSNQPQHF
-,TRBV7-2,-,TRBJ2-7,TGTGCCAGCAGCTTAGCGGGGGGGCTCCACGAGCAGTACTTC,CASSLAGGLHEQYF
-,TRBV19,-,TRBJ2-3,TGTGCCACCTCGTCATTTGGGGAAAGCACAGATACGCAGTATTTT,CATSSFGESTDTQYF
-,TRBV5-1,once,TRBJ1-2,TGCGCCAGCAGCTTGAGGGGTGACTATGGCTACACCTTC,CASSLRGDYGYTF
-,TRBV5-8,-,TRBJ1-2,TGTGCCAGCAGCTCCCCCCGAGCCGCGAGTCCCTATGGCTACACCTTC,CASSSPRAASPYGYTF
-,TRBV19,once,TRBJ2-5,TGTGCCAGTAGTCCCCACGCTGGCATGGGGGGAGAGACCCAGTACTTC,CASSPHAGMGGETQYF
-,TRBV4-3,-,TRBJ2-1,TGCGCCAGCAGCCAAGAATCCGGACAAACCTACAATGAGCAGTTCTTC,CASSQESGQTYNEQFF
TRBD1,TRBV9,few,TRBJ1-1,TGTGCCAGCAGCGCCCGACAGGGCATGAACACTGAAGCTTTCTTT,CASSARQGMNTEAFF
-,TRBV5-1,-,TRBJ2-5,TGCGCCAGCAGCTTGATAGGGTCGTTGGAGACCCAGTACTTC,CASSLIGSLETQYF
-,TRBV21-1,-,TRBJ2-2,TGTGCCAGCAGCAAAGGCGTCAGGGTCCTGGGAGACACCGGGGAGCTGTTTTTT,CASSKGVRVLGDTGELFF
-,TRBV4-1,-,TRBJ2-3,TGCGCCAGCAGCCACTCAGGGGGGGGGCTCACAGATACGCAGTATTTT,CASSHSGGGLTDTQYF
TRBD2,TRBV18,-,TRBJ2-1,TGTGCCAGCTCAGCCGGGACAGCGATAGTGACTAGCGGATACAATGAGCAGTTCTTC,CASSAGTAIVTSGYNEQFF
-,TRBV5-1,-,TRBJ2-7,TGCGCCAGCAGAACCGACGGGCCTTCCTACGAGCAGTACTTC,CASRTDGPSYEQYF
TRBD1,TRBV7-2,-,TRBJ2-2,TGTGCCAGCAGCTTAGGCCGGGACAGGGGGTTGACCGGGGAGCTGTTTTTT,CASSLGRDRGLTGELFF
-,TRBV5-6,-,TRBJ1-4,TGTGCCAGCAGCGGGGGTCCAGGGGCCCTTAATGAAAAACTGTTTTTT,CASSGGPGALNEKLFF